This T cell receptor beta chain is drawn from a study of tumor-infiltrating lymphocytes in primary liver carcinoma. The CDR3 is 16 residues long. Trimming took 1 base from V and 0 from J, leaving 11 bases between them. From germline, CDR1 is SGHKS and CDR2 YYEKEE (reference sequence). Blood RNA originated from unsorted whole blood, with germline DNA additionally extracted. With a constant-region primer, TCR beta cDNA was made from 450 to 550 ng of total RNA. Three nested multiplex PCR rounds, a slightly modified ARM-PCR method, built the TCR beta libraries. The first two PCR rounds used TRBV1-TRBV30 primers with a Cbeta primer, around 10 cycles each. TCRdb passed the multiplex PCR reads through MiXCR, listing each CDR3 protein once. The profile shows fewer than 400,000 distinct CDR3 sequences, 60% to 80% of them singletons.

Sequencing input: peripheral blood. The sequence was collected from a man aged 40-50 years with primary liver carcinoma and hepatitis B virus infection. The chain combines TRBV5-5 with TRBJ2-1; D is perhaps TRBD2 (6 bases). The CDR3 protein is CASSLTSRGSYNEQFF. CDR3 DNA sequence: TGTGCCAGCAGCTTGACTAGCCGGGGCTCCTACAATGAGCAGTTCTTC.